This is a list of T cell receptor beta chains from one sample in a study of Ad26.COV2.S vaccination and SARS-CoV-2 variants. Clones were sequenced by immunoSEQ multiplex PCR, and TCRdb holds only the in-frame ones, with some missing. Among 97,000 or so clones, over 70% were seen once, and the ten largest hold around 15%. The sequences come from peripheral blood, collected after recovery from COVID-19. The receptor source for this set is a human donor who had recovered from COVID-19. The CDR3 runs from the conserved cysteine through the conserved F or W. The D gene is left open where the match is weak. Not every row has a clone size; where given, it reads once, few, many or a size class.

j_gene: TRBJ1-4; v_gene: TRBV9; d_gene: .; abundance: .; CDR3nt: TGTGCCAGCAGCGTAGGGCCAGGGTGGGATGAAAAACTGTTTTTT; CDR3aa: CASSVGPGWDEKLFF
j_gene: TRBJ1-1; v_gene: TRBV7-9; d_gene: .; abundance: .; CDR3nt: TGTGCCAGCAGCCCTCCCGGACTTGGCGGGGGCACTGAAGCTTTCTTT; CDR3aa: CASSPPGLGGGTEAFF
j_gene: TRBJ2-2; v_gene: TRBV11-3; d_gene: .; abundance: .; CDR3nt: TGTGCCAGCAGCCAAGCGGTTACCGGGGAGCTGTTTTTT; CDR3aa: CASSQAVTGELFF
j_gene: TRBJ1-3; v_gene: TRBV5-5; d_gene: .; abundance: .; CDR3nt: TGTGCCAGCAGCTTGGAGGGGGGCTCTGGAAACACCATATATTTT; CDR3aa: CASSLEGGSGNTIYF
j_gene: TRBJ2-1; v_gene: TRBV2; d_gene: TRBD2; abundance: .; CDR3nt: TGTGCCAGCAGCGGGTTCGGGGCGGGGGGTCTCAATGAGCAGTTCTTC; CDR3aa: CASSGFGAGGLNEQFF
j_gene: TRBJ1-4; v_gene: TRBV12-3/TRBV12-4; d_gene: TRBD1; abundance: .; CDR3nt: TGTGCCAGCACTCGACAGGGGAGTGAAAAACTGTTTTTT; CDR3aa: CASTRQGSEKLFF
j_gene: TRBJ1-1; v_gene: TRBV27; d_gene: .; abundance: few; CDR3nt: TGTGCCAGCAGTTTATCGGACAAGTTAAAGGGAGCTTTCTTT; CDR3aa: CASSLSDKLKGAFF
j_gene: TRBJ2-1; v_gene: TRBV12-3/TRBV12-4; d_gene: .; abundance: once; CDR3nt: TGTGCCAGCAGTTTAAGACCCCCCAATGAGCAGTTCTTC; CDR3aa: CASSLRPPNEQFF
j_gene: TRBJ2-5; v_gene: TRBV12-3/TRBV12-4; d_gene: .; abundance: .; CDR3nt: TGTGCCAGCAGTTGGGGCCCCGAGACCCAGTACTTC; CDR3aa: CASSWGPETQYF
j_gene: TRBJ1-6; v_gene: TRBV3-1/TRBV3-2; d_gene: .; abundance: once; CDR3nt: TGTGCCAGCAGCCAAGACCTTCCCGGACTGTATAATTCACCCCTCCACTTT; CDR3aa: CASSQDLPGLYNSPLHF
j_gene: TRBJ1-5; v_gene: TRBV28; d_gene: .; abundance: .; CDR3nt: TGTGCCAGCAGTTCATTAGGGTGGCCCCAGCATTTT; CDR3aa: CASSSLGWPQHF
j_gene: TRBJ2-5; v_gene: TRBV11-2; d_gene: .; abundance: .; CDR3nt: TGTGCCAGCAGCTTAGGGGCAGGAAGAGAGACCCAGTACTTC; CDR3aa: CASSLGAGRETQYF
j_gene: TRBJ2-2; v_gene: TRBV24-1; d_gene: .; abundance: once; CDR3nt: TGTGCCACCAGTGCCCGGGGAATGGACACCGGGGAGCTGTTTTTT; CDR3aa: CATSARGMDTGELFF
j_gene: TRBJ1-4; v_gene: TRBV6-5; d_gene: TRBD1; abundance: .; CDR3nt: TGTGCCAGCAGTTATGGACAGGTTGGGGAAAAACTGTTTTTT; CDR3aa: CASSYGQVGEKLFF